The clone carrying this T cell receptor (beta chain) was found many times. What it binds is unknown. This entry comes from a study of metastatic and nonmetastatic thyroid tumors. Study in general: Blood and tumor or nodule tissue repertoires from malignant and benign thyroid patients were compared. Points from the study as a whole: TCR beta diversity was reportedly significantly higher in malignant thyroid tumors than benign nodules, in blood and tumor.

Authors' analysis steps: A papillary thyroid cancer distant-metastasis classifier was built from CDR3 differences across clinicopathological groups. TCRdb re-clonotyped the PCR reads via MiXCR. These V and J calls are TCRdb output, not the study's own analysis. In the table there are approximately 41,000 clones, about 24% of which are singletons. Every patient was untreated before thyroid surgery. The CDR3 length is 16 residues. The V end was cut by 5 bases, the J end by 3 bases, with 18 bases between. Germline values: CDR1 ENHRY, CDR2 SYGVKD. Sequencing input: tumor tissue. The genes are TRBV10-3 and TRBJ2-3; D could derive from TRBD1 or TRBD2 (5 bases each). This clonotype originated in a female donor with papillary thyroid cancer or a benign thyroid nodule (not recorded which). Some clones in this sample may be carry-over from other donors' samples. Here the CDR3 DNA reads TGTGCCATCAGTTCGGCCGGGACCGATGATACAGATACGCAGTATTTT. Its protein product is CAISSAGTDDTDTQYF.